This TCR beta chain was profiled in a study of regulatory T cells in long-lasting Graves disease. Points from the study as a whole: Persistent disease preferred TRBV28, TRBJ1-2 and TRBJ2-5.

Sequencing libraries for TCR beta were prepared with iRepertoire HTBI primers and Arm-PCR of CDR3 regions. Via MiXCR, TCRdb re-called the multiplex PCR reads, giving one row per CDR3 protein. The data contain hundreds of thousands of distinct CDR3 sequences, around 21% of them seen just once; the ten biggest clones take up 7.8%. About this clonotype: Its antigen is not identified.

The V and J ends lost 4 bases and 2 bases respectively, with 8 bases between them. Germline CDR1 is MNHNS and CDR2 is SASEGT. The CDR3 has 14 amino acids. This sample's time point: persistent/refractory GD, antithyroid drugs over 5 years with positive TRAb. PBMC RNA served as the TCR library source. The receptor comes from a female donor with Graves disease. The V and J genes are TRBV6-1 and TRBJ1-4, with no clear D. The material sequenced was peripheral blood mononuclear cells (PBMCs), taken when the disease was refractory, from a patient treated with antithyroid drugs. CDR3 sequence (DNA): TGTGCCAGCAGTGTACGGCGGACTAATGAAAAACTGTTTTTT. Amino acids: CASSVRRTNEKLFF.